This TCR beta chain was observed in a study of CXCR3-negative and CXCR3-positive naive CD8 T cells. Notes on the study in general: Similar TRBV-TRBJ usage characterized naive CXCR3-negative and CXCR3-positive cells; memory cells differed. Compared with CXCR3-negative naive cells, CXCR3-positive naive cells showed more hydrophobic TRB CDR3s. For memory CD8+ cells diversity was much lower, but both naive subsets had comparably high diversity.

Sorting was done in triplicate for each CD8+ T cell subset (about 300,000 cells each). The authors gated naive CD8+ T cells as CD45RO-CCR7+CD27+CD95-. The CDR3 loop spans 12 amino acids. TRB cDNA libraries were made by UMI-labeled 5' RACE. One entry per CDR3 protein, without DNA, is what TCRdb gives after re-calling the 5' RACE reads. This table lists about 150,000 distinct CDR3 sequences. In regard to this clonotype: Its antigen is not identified.

This chain connects TRBV12-3 or TRBV12-4 to TRBJ2-3; lacking DNA, the TRBD2 call made by TCRdb goes unchecked. The sequence came from a human donor in good health. Some clones in this sample may be carry-over from other donors' samples. Sequencing used naive CXCR3+ CD8+ T cells from blood. Described subset: CD45RO-CCR7+CD27+CD95- naive CD8+ T cells expressing CXCR3 (TNR3+). CDR3 region: CASLAETDTQYF.